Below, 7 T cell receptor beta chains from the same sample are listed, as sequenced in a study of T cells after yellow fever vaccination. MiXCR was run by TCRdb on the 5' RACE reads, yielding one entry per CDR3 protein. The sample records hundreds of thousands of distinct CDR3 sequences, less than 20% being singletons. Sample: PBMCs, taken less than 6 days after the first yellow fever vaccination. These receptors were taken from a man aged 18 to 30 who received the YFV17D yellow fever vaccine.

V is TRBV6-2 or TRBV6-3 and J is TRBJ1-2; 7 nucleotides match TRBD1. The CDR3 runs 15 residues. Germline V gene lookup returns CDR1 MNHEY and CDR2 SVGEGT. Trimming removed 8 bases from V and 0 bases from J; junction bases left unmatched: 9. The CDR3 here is CASYTRQGANYGYTF. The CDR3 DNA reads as TGTGCCAGCTACACCCGACAGGGCGCTAACTATGGCTACACCTTC.

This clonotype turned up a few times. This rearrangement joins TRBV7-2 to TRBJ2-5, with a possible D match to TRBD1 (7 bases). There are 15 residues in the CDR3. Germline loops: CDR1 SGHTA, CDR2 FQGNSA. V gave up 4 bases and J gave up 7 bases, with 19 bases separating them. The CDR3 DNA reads TGTGCCAGCAGCTCCAGAGGAGGGGGCGACGGGACCCAGTACTTC. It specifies CASSSRGGGDGTQYF. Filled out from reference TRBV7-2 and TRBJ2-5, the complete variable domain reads GAGVSQSPSNKVTEKGKDVELRCDPISGHTALYWYRQSLGQGLEFLIYFQGNSAPDKSGLPSDRFSAERTGGSVSTLTIQRTQQEDSAVYLCASSSRGGGDGTQYFGPGTRLLVL.

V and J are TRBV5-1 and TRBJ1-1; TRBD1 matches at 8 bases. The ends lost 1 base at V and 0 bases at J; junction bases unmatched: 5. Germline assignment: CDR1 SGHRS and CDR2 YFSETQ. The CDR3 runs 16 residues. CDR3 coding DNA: TGCGCCAGCAGCTTGAGGGCGACAGGGGTGAACACTGAAGCTTTCTTT. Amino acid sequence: CASSLRATGVNTEAFF.

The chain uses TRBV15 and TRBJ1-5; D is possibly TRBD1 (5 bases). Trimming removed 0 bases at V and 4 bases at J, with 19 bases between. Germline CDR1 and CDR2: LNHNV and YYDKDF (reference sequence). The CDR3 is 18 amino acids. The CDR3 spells CATSRDANTGDSNQPQHF. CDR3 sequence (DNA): TGTGCCACCAGCAGAGACGCTAATACAGGAGACTCGAATCAGCCCCAGCATTTT.

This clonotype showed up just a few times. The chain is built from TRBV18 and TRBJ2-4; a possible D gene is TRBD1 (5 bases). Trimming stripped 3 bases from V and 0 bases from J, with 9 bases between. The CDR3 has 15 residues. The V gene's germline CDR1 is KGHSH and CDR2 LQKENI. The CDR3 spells CASSPDRLAKNIQYF. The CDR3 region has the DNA TGTGCCAGCTCACCTGACAGACTAGCCAAAAACATTCAGTACTTC.

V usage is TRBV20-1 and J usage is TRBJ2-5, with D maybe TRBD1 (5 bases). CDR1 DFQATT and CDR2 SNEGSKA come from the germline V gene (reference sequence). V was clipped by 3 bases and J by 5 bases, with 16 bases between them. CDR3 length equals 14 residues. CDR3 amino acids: CSASPLNQGETQYF. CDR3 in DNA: TGCAGTGCTAGCCCCCTGAACCAGGGCGAGACCCAGTACTTC.

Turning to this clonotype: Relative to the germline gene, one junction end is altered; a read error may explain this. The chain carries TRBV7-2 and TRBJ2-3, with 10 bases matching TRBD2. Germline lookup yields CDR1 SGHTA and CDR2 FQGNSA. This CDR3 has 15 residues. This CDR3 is CASSLAGARADTQYF. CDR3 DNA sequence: TGTGCCAGCAGCCTAGCGGGGGCCAGGGCAGATACGCAGTATTTT.